This passage covers 25 T cell receptor beta chains from one sample sequenced in a study of cytomegalovirus exposure and HLA in healthy donors. The method was immunoSEQ multiplex PCR; TCRdb's version includes in-frame clones alone and lacks a portion of them. The sample shows 100,000 to 150,000 clones, about 91% of them seen only once. Sequenced sample: PBMCs. These receptors were collected from a woman aged 18-35 years in good health and CMV-seronegative.

The chain carries TRBV29-1 and TRBJ2-1; D not certain. The germline V and J ends were trimmed by 2 bases and 9 bases, with 14 bases remaining between them. This CDR3 is built from 13 residues. From germline, CDR1 is SQVTM and CDR2 ANQGSEA. CDR3: CSVEPSYSAEQFF. In nucleotides, the CDR3 is TGCAGCGTTGAACCCTCCTACAGTGCTGAGCAGTTCTTC.

The CDR3 reads CASSVLLNTEAFF. In DNA form, the CDR3 reads TGTGCCAGCAGCGTTCTGTTGAACACTGAAGCTTTCTTT. The chain recombines TRBV9 with TRBJ1-1; D unresolved. The CDR3 spans 13 residues. Between the trimmed V and J ends, which lost 2 bases and 0 bases, there was a span of 5 bases. Germline V CDR1 and CDR2: SGDLS, YYNGEE.

V and J are TRBV6-4 and TRBJ2-3; D may be TRBD2 (5 bases). The V end lost 3 bases, the J end lost 4 bases, and 14 bases lay between the germline ends. This CDR3 comprises 15 residues. Germline V lookup: CDR1 MRHNA, CDR2 SNTAGT. The CDR3 sequence: CASSERVGQSDTQYF. The CDR3 region has the DNA TGTGCCAGCAGTGAGAGGGTGGGTCAGTCAGATACGCAGTATTTT.

The chain recombines TRBV13 with TRBJ1-1; D is possibly TRBD1 (5 bases). Germline CDR1 is PRHDT and CDR2 is FYEKMQ (reference sequence). The V end was cut by 0 bases, the J end by 5 bases, with 7 bases between. The CDR3 runs to 13 residues. CDR3 residues: CASSLGRGTEAFF. Here the CDR3 DNA reads TGTGCCAGCAGCTTAGGTCGGGGGACTGAAGCTTTCTTT.

This rearrangement joins TRBV7-2 to TRBJ2-3, with 9 bases matching TRBD2. The CDR3 has 14 residues. V trimming: 5 bases; J trimming: 6 bases; junction bases outside the gene matches: 6. Looked up from germline, CDR1 is SGHTA and CDR2 is FQGNSA. The CDR3 loop is CASSVTSGSDTQYF. CDR3 in DNA: TGTGCCAGCAGCGTGACTAGCGGCAGTGATACGCAGTATTTT. Complete variable domain (other parts from reference TRBV7-2 and TRBJ2-3): GAGVSQSPSNKVTEKGKDVELRCDPISGHTALYWYRQSLGQGLEFLIYFQGNSAPDKSGLPSDRFSAERTGGSVSTLTIQRTQQEDSAVYLCASSVTSGSDTQYFGPGTRLTVL.

The rearrangement uses TRBV5-4 and TRBJ2-2, with D unclear. Germline-derived CDR1 and CDR2 are SGHNT and YYREEE (reference sequence). The CDR3 is 12 residues long. V dropped 2 bases and J dropped 7 bases, with 6 bases sitting between them. DNA of the CDR3: TGTGCCAGCAGCTTTTCAGGCGGGGAGCTGTTTTTT. Its protein is CASSFSGGELFF. The full variable domain, with the rest looked up from reference TRBV5-4 and TRBJ2-2, is ETGVTQSPTHLIKTRGQQVTLRCSSQSGHNTVSWYQQALGQGPQFIFQYYREEENGRGNFPPRFSGLQFPNYSSELNVNALELDDSALYLCASSFSGGELFFGEGSRLTVL.

The rearrangement uses TRBV10-2 and TRBJ1-1, with D unresolved. V lost 0 bases and J lost 7, with 9 bases in between. CDR1 is WSHSY and CDR2 is SAAADI in the germline V gene. The CDR3 loop spans 13 amino acids. CDR3 sequence (DNA): TGCGCCAGCAGTGAGTCGGAGTGGGTTGAAGCTTTCTTT. Translating gives CASSESEWVEAFF.

V usage is TRBV29-1 and J usage is TRBJ2-7; 8 bases align to TRBD1. This CDR3 is built from 19 residues. Trimming removed 5 bases from V and 0 bases from J; junction bases left unmatched: 21. Germline CDR1 and CDR2: SQVTM and ANQGSEA. The CDR3 DNA reads as TGCAGCGTTAAGGAGGTTTGGACAGGGTCAGGGAGTTCCTCCTACGAGCAGTACTTC. Protein product: CSVKEVWTGSGSSSYEQYF.

The chain combines TRBV2 with TRBJ2-1; the D gene is possibly TRBD2 (6 bases). Trimming stripped 2 bases from V and 5 bases from J, with 7 bases between. CDR3 length: 13 amino acids. Germline V gene lookup returns CDR1 SNHLY and CDR2 FYNNEI. The CDR3 region is CASSERGNNEQFF. CDR3 nucleotides: TGTGCCAGCAGTGAACGGGGGAACAATGAGCAGTTCTTC.

The chain uses TRBV7-8 and TRBJ2-3; 8 nucleotides align to TRBD2. This CDR3 has 16 amino acids. Trimming at V came to 5 bases and at J to 11 bases, leaving 18 bases not matched to a gene. Germline V gene lookup returns CDR1 SGHVS and CDR2 FQNEAQ. As DNA, the CDR3 is TGTGCCAGCAGCCCTCGAAGTAGCGGGGTTCCTTCGGGGCAGTATTTT. Translation: CASSPRSSGVPSGQYF.

The gene calls are TRBV6-5 and TRBJ2-1; the match to TRBD1 covers 7 bases. The germline gives CDR1 MNHEY, CDR2 SVGAGI. Trimming removed 6 bases from V and 7 bases from J; junction bases left unmatched: 12. The CDR3 is 15 residues long. DNA of the CDR3: TGTGCCAGCAGGACGTCTGGGGGACAGCCAAATGAGCAGTTCTTC. Translated: CASRTSGGQPNEQFF.

The chain joins TRBV2 to TRBJ2-7, with a possible D match to TRBD2 (5 bases). Trimming pared 2 bases from V and 2 bases from J, leaving 7 bases between. The CDR3 extends over 13 amino acids. Germline V gene lookup returns CDR1 SNHLY and CDR2 FYNNEI. The CDR3 loop is CASSERETYEQYV. The CDR3 DNA is TGTGCCAGCAGTGAAAGGGAGACCTACGAGCAGTACGTC.

The V call is TRBV28, the J call TRBJ2-7, with D possibly TRBD1 on 6 matching bases. Germline CDR1 is MDHEN and CDR2 is SYDVKM. V lost 5 bases to trimming and J lost 2 bases, with 13 bases between them. CDR3 length: 14 amino acids. The chain's CDR3 is CASSDPTGPYEQYF. The CDR3 DNA reads as TGTGCCAGCAGTGACCCGACAGGCCCCTACGAGCAGTACTTC.

The chain employs TRBV9 and TRBJ1-2; D is possibly TRBD1 (6 bases). This CDR3 region has 15 residues. V was cut by 2 bases and J by 4 bases, with 15 bases left in between. Germline V lookup: CDR1 SGDLS, CDR2 YYNGEE. This CDR3 reads CASSVTNPGAYGYTF. In nucleotides, the CDR3 is TGTGCCAGCAGCGTGACGAATCCAGGGGCCTATGGCTACACCTTC.

This clone was observed a handful of times. The CDR3 sequence is CASSAGGNQPQHF. The CDR3 DNA is TGTGCCAGCAGTGCGGGGGGCAATCAGCCCCAGCATTTT. The gene calls are TRBV27 and TRBJ1-5; tentatively, D is TRBD1 (5 bases). The germline V gene encodes CDR1 MNHEY and CDR2 SMNVEV (reference sequence). The CDR3 runs 13 residues. V was shortened by 5 bases and J by 2 bases, with 7 bases between the two germline ends.

The gene calls are TRBV11-2 and TRBJ2-5; the D is unclear. The CDR3 runs 13 residues. With 3 bases removed from V and 5 bases from J, the gap between germline ends came to 10 bases. Germline lookup yields CDR1 SGHAT and CDR2 FQNNGV. The CDR3 region is CASSLSTEETQYF. The CDR3 DNA sequence: TGTGCCAGCAGCTTGAGCACGGAGGAGACCCAGTACTTC.

The genes are TRBV5-7 and TRBJ2-2; TRBD2 is a possible D gene (6 bases). TRBV5-7 is placed among ORFs of uncertain function. The V end was cut by 7 bases, the J end by 1 base, with 14 bases between. The length of the CDR3 is 15 residues. In DNA, the CDR3 is TGTGCCAGCGGACTATTGGGGGGGAACACCGGGGAGCTGTTTTTT. Translated, it gives CASGLLGGNTGELFF.

The V call is TRBV5-6, the J call TRBJ1-5; D not resolved. This CDR3 contains 15 residues. Trimming took 1 base from V and 5 from J, leaving 13 bases between them. From germline, CDR1 is SGHDT and CDR2 YYEEEE. The CDR3 loop reads CASSLYVTSDQPQHF. The CDR3 DNA reads as TGTGCCAGCAGCTTGTATGTGACATCAGATCAGCCCCAGCATTTT.

The genes are TRBV6-6 and TRBJ2-1, with D unresolved. CDR1 MNHNY and CDR2 SVGAGI come from the germline V gene (reference sequence). CDR3 size: 12 residues. Trimming removed 7 bases at V and 8 bases at J, with 12 bases between. In nucleotides, the CDR3 is TGTGCCAGCACCCACAGCCGGTATGAGCAGTTCTTC. Translated: CASTHSRYEQFF.

The chain combines TRBV30 with TRBJ1-2, with TRBD1 matching 8 bases. V dropped 2 bases and J dropped 4; count of bases not matched to a gene: 9. Per the germline V gene, CDR1 is GTSNPN and CDR2 is SVGIG (reference sequence). There are 15 residues in the CDR3. The CDR3: CAWSYGPGGSYGYTF. CDR3 in DNA: TGTGCCTGGAGTTACGGACCAGGGGGCAGCTATGGCTACACCTTC. The whole variable domain, remainder taken from reference TRBV30 and TRBJ1-2, is SQTIHQWPATLVQPVGSPLSLECTVEGTSNPNLYWYRQAAGRGLQLLFYSVGIGQISSEVPQNLSASRPQDRQFILSSKKLLLSDSGFYLCAWSYGPGGSYGYTFGSGTRLTVV.

The chain recombines TRBV5-1 with TRBJ1-1, with D uncertain. Germline V lookup: CDR1 SGHRS, CDR2 YFSETQ. The CDR3 is made up of 14 amino acids. V shed 0 bases and J shed 4 bases, with 10 bases lying between them. CDR3 sequence reads: CASSLEAGITEAFF. The CDR3 nucleotides are TGCGCCAGCAGCTTGGAGGCGGGAATCACTGAAGCTTTCTTT.

The V gene is TRBV28, the J gene TRBJ1-5, with TRBD1 matching over 7 bases. V was clipped by 2 bases and J by 3 bases; unmatched bases: 7. Germline V lookup: CDR1 MDHEN, CDR2 SYDVKM. The CDR3 spans 16 residues. The CDR3 sequence: CASSLEWDRNNQPQHF. The CDR3 coding sequence is TGTGCCAGCAGTTTAGAATGGGACAGAAACAATCAGCCCCAGCATTTT.

V and J are TRBV4-2 and TRBJ2-3; possibly TRBD2 for D (6 bases). Germline V gives CDR1 LGHNA, CDR2 YNFKEQ. The CDR3 sequence is 15 residues long. Deletions cut 0 bases from V and 0 bases from J, with 7 bases between. CDR3: CASSQELASTDTQYF. For the CDR3, the DNA is TGTGCCAGCAGCCAAGAACTAGCTAGCACAGATACGCAGTATTTT.

This chain uses TRBV30 with TRBJ2-5; a weak D match, TRBD1 (7 bases). V was pared by 5 bases and J by 4 bases, with 17 bases between. The germline V gene has CDR1 GTSNPN and CDR2 SVGIG (reference sequence). The CDR3 extends over 14 amino acids. CDR3 region: CAWQGEDGRETQYF. In DNA form, the CDR3 reads TGTGCCTGGCAGGGGGAGGACGGAAGAGAGACCCAGTACTTC.

The rearrangement uses TRBV7-2 and TRBJ1-2, with 9 bases lining up with TRBD1. V was clipped by 5 bases and J by 6 bases; unmatched bases: 7. The germline V gene encodes CDR1 SGHTA and CDR2 FQGNSA. The CDR3 runs to 14 residues. The chain's CDR3 is CASSPRDRVHGYTF. For the CDR3, the DNA is TGTGCCAGCAGCCCTCGGGACAGGGTTCATGGCTACACCTTC. The whole variable domain, remainder taken from reference TRBV7-2 and TRBJ1-2, is GAGVSQSPSNKVTEKGKDVELRCDPISGHTALYWYRQSLGQGLEFLIYFQGNSAPDKSGLPSDRFSAERTGGSVSTLTIQRTQQEDSAVYLCASSPRDRVHGYTFGSGTRLTVV.